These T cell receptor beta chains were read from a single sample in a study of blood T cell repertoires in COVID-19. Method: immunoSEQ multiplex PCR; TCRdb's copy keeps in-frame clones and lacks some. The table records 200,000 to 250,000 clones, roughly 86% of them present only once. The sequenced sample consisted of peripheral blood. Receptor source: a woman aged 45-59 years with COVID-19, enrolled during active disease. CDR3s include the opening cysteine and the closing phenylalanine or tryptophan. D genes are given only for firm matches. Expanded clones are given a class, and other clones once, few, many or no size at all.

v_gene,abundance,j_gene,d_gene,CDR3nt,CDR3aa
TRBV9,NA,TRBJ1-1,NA,TGTGCCAGCAGCGTCGACCAGGACACTGAAGCTTTCTTT,CASSVDQDTEAFF
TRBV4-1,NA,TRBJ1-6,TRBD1,TGCGCCAGCAGCCAAGTAAGGGGGCGGTCACCCCTCCACTTT,CASSQVRGRSPLHF
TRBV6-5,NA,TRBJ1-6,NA,TGTGCCAGCAGTAAACAGGAGTTTTCACCCCTCCACTTT,CASSKQEFSPLHF
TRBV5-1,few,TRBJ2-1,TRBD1,TGCGCCAGCAGTTCTAGGGACAGGTTCCTCCTATACAATGAGCAGTTCTTC,CASSSRDRFLLYNEQFF
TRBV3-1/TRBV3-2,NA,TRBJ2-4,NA,TGTGCCAGCAGCCCGTACGGTGCCAAAAACATTCAGTACTTC,CASSPYGAKNIQYF
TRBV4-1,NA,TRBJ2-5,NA,TGCGCCAGCAGCCAAGTTGTAGCCACGGAGACCCAGTACTTC,CASSQVVATETQYF
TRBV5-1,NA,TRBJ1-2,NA,TGCGCCAGCAGCTTGGGTTTCAGGGAAGTTGGTGGCTACACCTTC,CASSLGFREVGGYTF
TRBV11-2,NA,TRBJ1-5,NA,TGTGCCAGCAGCCTGGACCTACCGGGACAGCCCCAGCATTTT,CASSLDLPGQPQHF
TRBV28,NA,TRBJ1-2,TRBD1,TGTGCCAGCAGTCGACGGACAGGGATCTTCTATGGCTACACCTTC,CASSRRTGIFYGYTF
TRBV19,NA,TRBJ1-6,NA,TGTGCCAGTAGTCCTTGGACAGAGCAAAATTCACCCCTCCACTTT,CASSPWTEQNSPLHF
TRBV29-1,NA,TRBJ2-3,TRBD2,TGCAGCGTCCCTAGCGGGGATTACACAGATACGCAGTATTTT,CSVPSGDYTDTQYF
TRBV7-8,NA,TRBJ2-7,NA,TGTGCCAGCAGCTTAGAGGGGGGAGGGTTAGGGTACGAGCAGTACTTC,CASSLEGGGLGYEQYF
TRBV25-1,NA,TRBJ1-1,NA,TGTGCCAGCAGTGCACAGGGGAACACTGAAGCTTTCTTT,CASSAQGNTEAFF
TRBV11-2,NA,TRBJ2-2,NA,TGTGCCAGCAGCTTAATCCGGGTGCGGACCGGGGAGCTGTTTTTT,CASSLIRVRTGELFF
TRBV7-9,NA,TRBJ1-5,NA,TGTGCCAGCAGCTTAGGGTACAATAGCAATCAGCCCCAGCATTTT,CASSLGYNSNQPQHF
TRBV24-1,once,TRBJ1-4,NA,TGTGCCACCAGTGATTCACGGGACACCCTTGCAACTAATGAAAAACTGTTTTTT,CATSDSRDTLATNEKLFF
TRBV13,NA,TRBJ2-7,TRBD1,TGTGCCAGCAGCCCGACAGGGCTTTCCTACGAGCAGTACTTC,CASSPTGLSYEQYF
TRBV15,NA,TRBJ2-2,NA,TGTGCCACCAGCCCTGGCCTAGGAACCGGGGAGCTGTTTTTT,CATSPGLGTGELFF
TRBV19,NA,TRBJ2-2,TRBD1,TGTGCCAGTAGTTCCTCCCTGACAGGGGGGAACGGGGAGCTGTTTTTT,CASSSSLTGGNGELFF
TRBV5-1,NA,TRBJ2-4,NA,TGCGCCAGCAGCGTGACAATAGCCAAAAACATTCAGTACTTC,CASSVTIAKNIQYF